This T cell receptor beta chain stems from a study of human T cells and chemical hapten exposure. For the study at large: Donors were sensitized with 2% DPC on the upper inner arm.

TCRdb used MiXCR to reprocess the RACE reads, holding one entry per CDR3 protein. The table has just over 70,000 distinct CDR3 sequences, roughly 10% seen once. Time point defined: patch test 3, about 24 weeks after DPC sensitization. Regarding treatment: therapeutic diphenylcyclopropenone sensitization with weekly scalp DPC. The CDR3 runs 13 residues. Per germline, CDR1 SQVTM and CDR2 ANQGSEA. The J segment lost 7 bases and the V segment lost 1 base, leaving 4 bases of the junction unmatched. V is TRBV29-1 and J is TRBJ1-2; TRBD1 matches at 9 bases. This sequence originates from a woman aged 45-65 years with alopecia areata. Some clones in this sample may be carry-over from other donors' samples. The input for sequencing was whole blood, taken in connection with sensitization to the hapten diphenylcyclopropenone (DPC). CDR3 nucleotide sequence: TGCAGCGTTGAAGGAACAGGGGGCTTTGGCTACACCTTC. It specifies CSVEGTGGFGYTF.